These T cell receptor beta chains were read from a single sample in a study of blood T cell repertoires in COVID-19. The repertoire was sequenced with immunoSEQ multiplex PCR; TCRdb's copy has only in-frame clones and lacks some. The sample has more than 95,000 clones, more than 70% seen once; the top ten hold roughly 1.2%. The sequencing input was peripheral blood. These receptors were collected from an elderly woman with acute or convalescent COVID-19. The CDR3 runs from the conserved cysteine through the conserved F or W. The D gene is left open where the match is weak. Some rows mark clone size as missing; the rest say once, few, many or name a class of expanded clone.

TRBD1 | 17 | TRBJ1-6 | TRBV28 | - | CASLFKGGLGGASPLHF | TGTGCCAGTCTTTTTAAAGGGGGTTTAGGGGGCGCATCACCCCTCCACTTT
TRBD2 | 15 | TRBJ2-3 | TRBV2 | - | CASSGWREFTDTQYF | TGTGCCAGCAGTGGCTGGCGGGAGTTTACAGATACGCAGTATTTT
TRBD2 | 16 | TRBJ2-3 | TRBV9 | few | CASSRGVADRTDTQYF | TGTGCCAGCAGCCGGGGGGTAGCGGACCGCACAGATACGCAGTATTTT
- | 13 | TRBJ1-6 | TRBV5-1 | once | CASSVGSSSPLHF | TGCGCCAGCAGCGTCGGGTCCAGTTCACCCCTCCACTTT
- | 16 | TRBJ1-3 | TRBV5-4 | - | CASSLGPTVSGNTIYF | TGTGCCAGCAGCTTGGGTCCGACAGTCTCTGGAAACACCATATATTTT
TRBD1 | 15 | TRBJ1-1 | TRBV5-1 | - | CASSGGTGGNTEAFF | TGCGCCAGCAGCGGAGGGACAGGGGGGAACACTGAAGCTTTCTTT
- | 15 | TRBJ1-2 | TRBV18 | - | CASSPPQGRTYGYTF | TGTGCCAGCTCACCACCGCAGGGGCGGACCTATGGCTACACCTTC
- | 16 | TRBJ2-1 | TRBV2 | - | CASSLLTTGSYNEQFF | TGTGCCAGCAGTCTTCTAACGACAGGTTCCTACAATGAGCAGTTCTTC
- | 12 | TRBJ1-2 | TRBV12-3/TRBV12-4 | - | CASSLGRQGYTF | TGTGCCAGCAGTTTAGGGAGACAGGGCTACACCTTC
- | 15 | TRBJ1-6 | TRBV5-1 | - | CASAVDTGQNSPLHF | TGCGCCAGCGCCGTCGACACAGGACAGAATTCACCCCTCCACTTT
TRBD1 | 15 | TRBJ2-5 | TRBV6-5 | - | CASRSHRTGKETQYF | TGTGCCAGCAGAAGCCACAGGACAGGGAAAGAGACCCAGTACTTC
TRBD1 | 12 | TRBJ1-1 | TRBV19 | - | CASSAGGTEAFF | TGTGCCAGTAGTGCAGGGGGCACTGAAGCTTTCTTT
- | 16 | TRBJ1-2 | TRBV6-1 | - | CASSVGGPGPAYGYTF | TGTGCCAGCAGTGTAGGAGGGCCCGGCCCGGCCTATGGCTACACCTTC
- | 16 | TRBJ2-3 | TRBV9 | once | CASSVGGSQNTDTQYF | TGTGCCAGCAGCGTAGGCGGTAGTCAGAACACAGATACGCAGTATTTT
- | 13 | TRBJ1-5 | TRBV6-5 | - | CASSRDFNQPQHF | TGTGCCAGCAGTCGAGACTTTAATCAGCCCCAGCATTTT
- | 12 | TRBJ1-6 | TRBV10-2 | - | CASPGGRSPLHF | TGCGCCAGCCCCGGGGGAAGATCACCCCTCCACTTT
- | 12 | TRBJ2-1 | TRBV7-3 | - | CASSPPAGEQFF | TGTGCCAGCAGCCCCCCTGCCGGGGAGCAGTTCTTC
- | 16 | TRBJ2-2 | TRBV10-1 | - | CASSETSPRNTGELFF | TGCGCCAGCAGTGAGACTAGTCCGAGGAACACCGGGGAGCTGTTTTTT
- | 15 | TRBJ1-4 | TRBV5-1 | few | CASSVAGTSNEKLFF | TGCGCCAGCAGCGTGGCGGGAACCTCTAATGAAAAACTGTTTTTT
TRBD1 | 15 | TRBJ1-2 | TRBV9 | few | CASRRDPQGAGGYTF | TGTGCCAGCAGACGAGACCCGCAGGGGGCGGGTGGCTACACCTTC
- | 12 | TRBJ2-1 | TRBV5-5 | - | CASSFYSTEQFF | TGTGCCAGCAGCTTCTACAGTACCGAGCAGTTCTTC
- | 14 | TRBJ1-4 | TRBV4-2 | - | CASSQGGGSEKLFF | TGTGCCAGCAGCCAAGGGGGAGGAAGTGAAAAACTGTTTTTT
- | 16 | TRBJ1-2 | TRBV9 | - | CASSVDPGTANYGYTF | TGTGCCAGCAGCGTAGATCCAGGCACGGCTAACTATGGCTACACCTTC
TRBD1 | 17 | TRBJ1-2 | TRBV18 | few | CASSPTTGVRTNYGYTF | TGTGCCAGCTCACCTACTACAGGGGTGCGGACTAACTATGGCTACACCTTC
- | 16 | TRBJ1-6 | TRBV27 | - | CASSLYLSSYNSPLHF | TGTGCCAGCAGCCTTTATTTGAGCTCCTATAATTCACCCCTCCACTTT
TRBD1 | 15 | TRBJ1-5 | TRBV6-6 | - | CASRWDSHRNQPQHF | TGTGCCAGCAGATGGGACAGTCACCGCAATCAGCCCCAGCATTTT
TRBD1 | 15 | TRBJ1-1 | TRBV7-3 | - | CASSPTGTGTTEAFF | TGTGCCAGCAGCCCGACCGGGACAGGGACCACTGAAGCTTTCTTT
- | 14 | TRBJ2-4 | TRBV27 | - | CASSYGGPKNIQYF | TGTGCCAGCAGTTACGGGGGGCCCAAAAACATTCAGTACTTC